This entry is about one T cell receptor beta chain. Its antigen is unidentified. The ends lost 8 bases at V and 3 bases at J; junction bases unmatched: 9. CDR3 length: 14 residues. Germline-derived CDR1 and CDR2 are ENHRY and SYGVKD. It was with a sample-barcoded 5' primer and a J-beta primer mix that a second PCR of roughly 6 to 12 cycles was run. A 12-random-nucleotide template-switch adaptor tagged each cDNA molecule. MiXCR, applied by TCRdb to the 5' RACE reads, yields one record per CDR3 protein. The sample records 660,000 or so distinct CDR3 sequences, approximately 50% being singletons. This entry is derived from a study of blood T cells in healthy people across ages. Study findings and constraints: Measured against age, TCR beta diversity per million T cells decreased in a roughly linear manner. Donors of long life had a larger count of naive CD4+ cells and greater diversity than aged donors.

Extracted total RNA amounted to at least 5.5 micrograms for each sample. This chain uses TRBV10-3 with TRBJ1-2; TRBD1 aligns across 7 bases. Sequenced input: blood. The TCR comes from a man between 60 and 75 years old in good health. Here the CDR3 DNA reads TGTGCCATCGCCAGAGACAGGGACGACTATGGCTACACCTTC. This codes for CAIARDRDDYGYTF.